The clone carrying this T cell receptor (beta chain) was counted ten times or more. The CDR3 runs to 12 residues. V was cut by 2 bases and J by 10 bases, with 9 bases left in between. Germline V lookup: CDR1 SEHNR, CDR2 FQNEAQ (reference sequence). This entry comes from a study of regulatory T cells in long-lasting Graves disease. For TCR beta, libraries came from iRepertoire HTBI primers and Arm-PCR of CDR3 regions. TCRdb fed the multiplex PCR reads into MiXCR, producing one record per CDR3 protein. Of around 320,000 distinct CDR3 sequences listed, 16% are singletons. Time point denoted: newly diagnosed GD, antithyroid drugs for less than 3 months. The TCR library was made from RNA extracted from PBMCs. The same data also contributed to another study, on T cells in Graves' hyperthyroidism and ophthalmopathy. That publication notes: First-round RT-PCR of the TCR CDR3 relied on the HTBI primer set. Ophthalmopathy onset followed model prediction by a median about six months.

The J gene is TRBJ2-1, the V gene TRBV7-9; D uncertain. The clonotype was recovered from a man aged 40-49 years with Graves disease. The material was peripheral blood mononuclear cells (PBMCs), obtained at new diagnosis, from a patient treated with antithyroid drugs. CDR3 region: CASSLYEREQFF. Written as DNA, the CDR3 is TGTGCCAGCAGCTTATACGAGAGGGAGCAGTTCTTC.